The 17 T cell receptor beta chains listed next were all sequenced from one sample in a study of a mutant IDH1 vaccine in newly diagnosed glioma. The time point was: week 23, last vaccination. Doses comprised 300 ug of mutant IDH1 20-mer peptide each, plus topical imiquimod. These receptors have no identified antigens. TCRdb's copy holds only in-frame clones and misses some; the assay was immunoSEQ multiplex PCR. The sample has around 76,000 clones; approximately 89% are singletons. Sequencing was performed on PBMCs, taken from a glioma patient whose treatment included an IDH1 peptide vaccine. All receptors come from a woman between 45 and 65 years old with glioma.

The J gene is TRBJ2-1, the V gene TRBV7-9; D is possibly TRBD1 (5 bases). Trimming removed 3 bases from V and 5 bases from J, with 5 bases in between. There are 12 residues in the CDR3. In germline, CDR1 is SEHNR, CDR2 FQNEAQ (reference sequence). This CDR3 reads CASSLGHNEQFF. CDR3 coding DNA: TGTGCCAGCAGCTTGGGGCACAATGAGCAGTTCTTC.

The rearrangement joins TRBV10-2 to TRBJ2-1; no reliable D call. Between the trimmed V and J ends, which lost 7 bases and 5 bases, there was a span of 12 bases. Looked up from germline, CDR1 is WSHSY and CDR2 is SAAADI. The CDR3 length is 13 residues. The CDR3 loop reads CASISGNHNEQFF. The CDR3 bases are TGCGCCAGCATCAGTGGGAACCACAATGAGCAGTTCTTC.

This clone occurred a few times. The CDR3, as DNA: TGTGCCAGCTCACCCGGTGTGGGCCCCATGAACACTGAAGCTTTCTTT. Its translation: CASSPGVGPMNTEAFF. The chain employs TRBV18 and TRBJ1-1; D ambiguous. The length of the CDR3 is 16 residues. Germline V gene lookup returns CDR1 KGHSH and CDR2 LQKENI. Deletions cut 3 bases from V and 0 bases from J, with 14 bases between.

This clone was detected a few times. The chain is built from TRBV2 and TRBJ2-6, with D hard to call. Germline CDR1 and CDR2: SNHLY and FYNNEI. V lost 4 bases, J lost 0 bases, and 7 bases lay in between. CDR3 length: 15 residues. DNA of the CDR3: TGTGCCAGCAGTGGACTGAACTCTGGGGCCAACGTCCTGACTTTC. It encodes CASSGLNSGANVLTF.

The chain recombines TRBV5-1 with TRBJ2-6, with a possible D match to TRBD1 (6 bases). V was pared by 0 bases and J by 0 bases, with 7 bases between. The CDR3 is 16 amino acids. Germline V gene sequence: CDR1 SGHRS, CDR2 YFSETQ. CDR3 amino acids: CASSLVGASGANVLTF. CDR3 nucleotide sequence: TGCGCCAGCAGCTTGGTGGGGGCCTCTGGGGCCAACGTCCTGACTTTC.

The chain couples TRBV27 to TRBJ2-3; D not certain. The CDR3 runs 11 residues. The germline V gene has CDR1 MNHEY and CDR2 SMNVEV (reference sequence). V lost 7 bases and J lost 6, with 8 bases in between. The CDR3, as DNA: TGTGCCAGCACTGGATGGGATACGCAGTATTTT. It translates to CASTGWDTQYF.

The chain links TRBV2 to TRBJ1-5; 9 bases are shared with TRBD1. Germline loops: CDR1 SNHLY, CDR2 FYNNEI. CDR3 size: 14 residues. J gave up 6 bases and V 7 bases, and 7 bases lay outside the gene matches. The CDR3, as DNA: TGTGCCAGCACGGACAGGGGAGGAATTCAGCCCCAGCATTTT. As protein: CASTDRGGIQPQHF.

This chain connects TRBV4-1 to TRBJ2-1; 14 bases line up with TRBD2. There are 15 residues in the CDR3. V lost 4 bases and J lost 6; bases outside the gene matches: 2. The germline CDR1 and CDR2 sequences are MGHRA and YSYEKL. CDR3 nucleotide sequence: TGCGCCAGCAGCCTTGGACTAGCGGGAGGCAATGAGCAGTTCTTC. Translating it yields CASSLGLAGGNEQFF.

V gene TRBV5-1 combines with J gene TRBJ1-1; no clear D gene. Germline V gene data show CDR1 as SGHRS and CDR2 as YFSETQ. Deletions cut 0 bases from V and 1 base from J, with 7 bases between. The CDR3 runs 14 residues. The CDR3 bases are TGCGCCAGCAGCTTGGGAGAGTGGAACACTGAAGCTTTCTTT. This codes for CASSLGEWNTEAFF.

Written as DNA, the CDR3 is TGTGCCAGCAGTGGGGAAAGGAGATTCGAGCAGTACTTC. This encodes CASSGERRFEQYF. J is TRBJ2-7 and V is TRBV27; D gene ambiguous. The CDR3 is 13 residues long. Looked up from germline, CDR1 is MNHEY and CDR2 is SMNVEV (reference sequence). The germline V and J ends were trimmed by 5 bases and 6 bases, with 14 bases remaining between them.

The chain is built from TRBV27 and TRBJ2-2, with 8 bases fitting TRBD1. Germline trimming cut 6 bases from V and 1 base from J; bases unmatched to any gene: 7. Germline V gene sequence: CDR1 MNHEY, CDR2 SMNVEV (reference sequence). This CDR3 has 16 amino acids. CDR3 in DNA: TGTGCCAGCAGGGGGGACAGGACAGGGAACACCGGGGAGCTGTTTTTT. It translates to CASRGDRTGNTGELFF.

The chain carries TRBV10-1 and TRBJ2-1; a possible D gene is TRBD2 (5 bases). This CDR3 is 13 amino acids long. Germline V gene lookup returns CDR1 WNHNN and CDR2 SYGVQD (reference sequence). V lost 6 bases and J 6 bases, leaving 12 bases between the germline ends. For the CDR3, the DNA is TGCGCCAGCAGCCCCCGAGGGAGCAATGAGCAGTTCTTC. Translated, it gives CASSPRGSNEQFF.

This clone was observed a few times. This rearrangement joins TRBV7-3 to TRBJ2-2; the match to TRBD1 covers 9 bases. CDR3 size: 14 residues. Per germline, CDR1 SGHTA and CDR2 FQGTGA. The J segment lost 7 bases and the V segment lost 6 bases, leaving 6 bases of the junction unmatched. For the CDR3, the DNA is TGTGCCAGCAGACAGGGGGCGCATGGCGGGGAGCTGTTTTTT. This gives the protein CASRQGAHGGELFF.

This chain joins TRBV6-6 and TRBJ1-1; D is unresolved. V was trimmed by 6 bases and J by 6 bases, leaving 17 bases between them. The length of the CDR3 is 14 residues. Germline lookup yields CDR1 MNHNY and CDR2 SVGAGI (reference sequence). The CDR3, as DNA: TGTGCCAGCAGCTTATTGGATGGGGTGGCTGAAGCTTTCTTT. This gives the protein CASSLLDGVAEAFF.

This sequence joins TRBV30 and TRBJ2-1; D gene uncertain. The germline gives CDR1 GTSNPN, CDR2 SVGIG (reference sequence). This CDR3 has 16 amino acids. This chain's CDR3 is CSQSARTASSYNEQFF. The CDR3 DNA follows: TGTTCACAGTCCGCCCGTACGGCCAGCTCCTACAATGAGCAGTTCTTC.

The chain recombines TRBV7-2 with TRBJ2-7; D perhaps matches TRBD2 (5 bases). The CDR3 totals 15 residues. With 1 base removed from V and 1 base from J, the gap between germline ends came to 11 bases. CDR1 and CDR2 (germline): SGHTA, FQGNSA. CDR3 region: CASSLVGGSSYEQYF. CDR3 nucleotide sequence: TGTGCCAGCAGCTTAGTCGGAGGTTCTTCCTACGAGCAGTACTTC.

The rearrangement links TRBV9 to TRBJ2-1; possibly TRBD2 for D (7 bases). The CDR3 consists of 15 residues. Trimming cost V 3 bases and J 7 bases, with 17 bases left between them. Per the germline V gene, CDR1 is SGDLS and CDR2 is YYNGEE. CDR3 in DNA: TGTGCCAGCAGCGCAGGGGAGGGAGTGATGAATGAGCAGTTCTTC. Its translation: CASSAGEGVMNEQFF.